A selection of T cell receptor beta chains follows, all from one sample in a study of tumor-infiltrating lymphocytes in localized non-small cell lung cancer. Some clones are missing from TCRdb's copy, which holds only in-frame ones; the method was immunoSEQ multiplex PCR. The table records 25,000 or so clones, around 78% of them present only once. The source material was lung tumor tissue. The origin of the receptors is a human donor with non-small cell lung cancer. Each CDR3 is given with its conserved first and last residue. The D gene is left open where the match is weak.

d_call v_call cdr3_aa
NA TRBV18 CASSPGGGYNEQFF
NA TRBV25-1 CASSELGLKGNEQFF
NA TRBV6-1 CASSVSPGKGEQYF
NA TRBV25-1 CASRPHTDENTEAFF
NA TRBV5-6 CASSGGTSAPQHF
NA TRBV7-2 CASSPEAGRGSQPQHF
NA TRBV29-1 CSVVTSTQYF
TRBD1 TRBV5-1 CASSLVQGAEETEAFF
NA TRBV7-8 CASSLAGQEGDEQYF
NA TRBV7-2 CASSRDPSGTEAFF
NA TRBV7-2 CASSLAQNYGYTF
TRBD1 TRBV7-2 CASSTGQGNNSPLHF
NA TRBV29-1 CSVNPSGTDTQYF
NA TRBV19 CATGGSFNQPQHF
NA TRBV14 CASSQRLNSNSPLHF
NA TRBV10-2 CASSDSNTGELFF
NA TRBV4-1 CASLGGNINEKLFF
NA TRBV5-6 CASSSDGTGFRSYEQYF
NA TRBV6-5 CASGLGTSYEQYF